Only a few counts were recorded for the clone carrying this TCR beta chain. From the second PCR step, alpha and beta chains were amplified apart. The data are from a study of naive and memory T cell subsets. The beta constant-region primer was an equimolar mix of two oligonucleotides covering TRBC1 and TRBC2. Nested alpha and beta constant-region primers with the SP2 primer drove four PCR rounds on ligated cDNA. TCRdb analysed the UMI-ligation and nested PCR reads with MiXCR anew, one entry per CDR3 protein. The top ten clones hold 0.9% of a sample with around 130,000 distinct CDR3 sequences, just over 35% of them seen once. The CDR3 covers 12 residues. V gave up 4 bases and J gave up 6 bases, with 12 bases separating them. Per the germline V gene, CDR1 is SQVTM and CDR2 is ANQGSEA.

The sample consisted of central memory CD4+ T cells from blood. The V and J genes are TRBV29-1 and TRBJ1-2, with TRBD1 as a possible D gene (5 bases). The TCR was taken from a human donor in good health. CDR3 protein: CSVGGRANGYTF. CDR3 coding DNA: TGCAGCGTTGGGGGCAGGGCCAATGGCTACACCTTC.